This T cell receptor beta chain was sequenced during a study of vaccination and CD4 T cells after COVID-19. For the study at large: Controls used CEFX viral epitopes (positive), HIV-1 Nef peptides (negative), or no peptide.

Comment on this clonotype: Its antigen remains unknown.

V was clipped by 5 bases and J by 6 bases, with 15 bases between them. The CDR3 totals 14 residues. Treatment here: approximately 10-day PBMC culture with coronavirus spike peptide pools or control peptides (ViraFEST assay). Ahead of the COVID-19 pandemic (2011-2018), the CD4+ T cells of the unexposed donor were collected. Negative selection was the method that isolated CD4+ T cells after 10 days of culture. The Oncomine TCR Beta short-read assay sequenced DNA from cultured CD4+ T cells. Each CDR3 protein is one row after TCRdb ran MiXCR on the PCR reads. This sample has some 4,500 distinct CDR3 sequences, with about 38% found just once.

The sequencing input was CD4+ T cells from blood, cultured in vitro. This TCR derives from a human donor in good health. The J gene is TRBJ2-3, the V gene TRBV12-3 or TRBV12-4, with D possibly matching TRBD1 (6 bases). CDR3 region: CASSPGADGDTQYF. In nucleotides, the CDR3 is TGTGCCAGCAGTCCAGGGGCGGACGGGGATACGCAGTATTTT.